The rows below give T cell receptor beta chains drawn from one sample of a study of blood T cell repertoires in COVID-19. TCRdb's table, derived via immunoSEQ multiplex PCR, lists solely in-frame clones and lacks some. Of over 150,000 clones listed, just over 90% are singletons. The sequencing sample was made of peripheral blood. These TCRs come from a man aged 18 to 30 with acute or convalescent COVID-19. Both conserved end residues are part of each CDR3. The D gene is left open where the match is weak. For some rows the clone size is stated as once, few or many, or as a class when expanded; others skip it.

TRBV3-1/TRBV3-2	.	TRBJ1-6	.	TGTGCCAGCAGCCAAGATCCCCGTTCACCCCTCCACTTT	CASSQDPRSPLHF
TRBV7-9	.	TRBJ1-1	.	TGTGCCAGCCTGGGGGGAAGTTACACTGAAGCTTTCTTT	CASLGGSYTEAFF
TRBV27	TRBD1	TRBJ2-7	.	TGTGCCAGCAGTCCCCTGACAGGGCCCTACGAGCAGTACTTC	CASSPLTGPYEQYF
TRBV29-1	.	TRBJ1-1	few	TGCAGCGTTGAAGTGGGAGGGGTGGGCACTGAAGCTTTCTTT	CSVEVGGVGTEAFF
TRBV12-5	.	TRBJ1-6	.	TGTGCTAGTGGTTTGACTCCCCCCTTTTCGTCCCCCCTCCACTTT	CASGLTPPFSSPLHF
TRBV2	TRBD1	TRBJ2-1	.	TGTGCCAGCAGTGAAGCAAAGGGGGCGTCCGCCAATGAGCAGTTCTTC	CASSEAKGASANEQFF
TRBV6-5	TRBD1	TRBJ1-1	.	TGTGCCAGCAGCACTGGACAGGGGCAAACTGAAGCTTTCTTT	CASSTGQGQTEAFF
TRBV7-8	.	TRBJ2-5	.	TGTGCCAGCAGCCCCCACCGGGTCGTTCCGCGTGAGACCCAGTACTTC	CASSPHRVVPRETQYF
TRBV24-1	TRBD2	TRBJ2-2	.	TGTGCCACCAGTGATCCGGGACTAGCAATCCATTCAGACACCGGGGAGCTGTTTTTT	CATSDPGLAIHSDTGELFF
TRBV25-1	.	TRBJ2-7	.	TGTGCCAGCAGTGCGGTGACAGGGCAGTACTTC	CASSAVTGQYF
TRBV24-1	TRBD1	TRBJ2-3	.	TGTGCCACCAGTGACCCTGGGACAGGGGTCCCAGATACGCAGTATTTT	CATSDPGTGVPDTQYF
TRBV6-5	.	TRBJ1-1	.	TGTGCCAGCAGTTTTACAGGGCGGAACACTGAAGCTTTCTTT	CASSFTGRNTEAFF
TRBV12-5	.	TRBJ2-1	.	TGTGCTAGTGGTTTGGTACTTGCCTACAATGAGCAGTTCTTC	CASGLVLAYNEQFF
TRBV19	.	TRBJ2-3	.	TGTGCCAGTAGTATCTCCACGACTGTAGATACGCAGTATTTT	CASSISTTVDTQYF
TRBV11-2	TRBD1	TRBJ2-7	.	TGTGCCAGCAGCAGACAGGGGGCCTTCTACGAGCAGTACTTC	CASSRQGAFYEQYF
TRBV7-9	TRBD1	TRBJ1-2	.	TGTGCCAGCAGCCGCGGACAGGGTTCCTATGGCTACACCTTC	CASSRGQGSYGYTF
TRBV6-4	.	TRBJ2-1	few	TGTGCCAGCAGTGGGGGGCCAAGGGGCCATGAGCAGTTCTTC	CASSGGPRGHEQFF
TRBV3-1/TRBV3-2	TRBD2	TRBJ2-2	.	TGTGCCAGCAGCCAAGATCTCGGGCTAGCGGGGGGGCCGGCCGGGGAGCTGTTTTTT	CASSQDLGLAGGPAGELFF
TRBV5-5	TRBD1	TRBJ1-4	.	TGTGCCAGCAGCTTGAGAGGGGGCGATGAAAAACTGTTTTTT	CASSLRGGDEKLFF
TRBV9	.	TRBJ1-2	.	TGTGCCAGCAGCCCTGAAGGGCAGGGATCCTATGGCTACACCTTC	CASSPEGQGSYGYTF
TRBV2	TRBD2	TRBJ2-7	.	TGTGCCAGCAGTGCCCGCACTAGCGGGAGAACGGGGGAGCAGTACTTC	CASSARTSGRTGEQYF
TRBV2	.	TRBJ2-2	.	TGTGCCAGCAGTAGACAGAACACCGGGGAGCTGTTTTTT	CASSRQNTGELFF
TRBV6-6	.	TRBJ2-6	.	TGTGCCAGCAGCTACTCGGGCCTGGCGGGGAACGATGGGGCCAACGTCCTGACTTTC	CASSYSGLAGNDGANVLTF
TRBV14	.	TRBJ1-2	.	TGTGCCAGCAGCCACGACAGCGGGGCTAACTATGGCTACACCTTC	CASSHDSGANYGYTF
TRBV9	.	TRBJ1-1	.	TGTGCCAGCAGCCCCGGGGGATCTGAAGCTTTCTTT	CASSPGGSEAFF
TRBV7-9	TRBD1	TRBJ1-1	.	TGTGCCAGCAGCTTAGCAAAGACAGGGGTTAAGAGGTCTACTGAAGCTTTCTTT	CASSLAKTGVKRSTEAFF
TRBV10-3	TRBD1	TRBJ1-2	.	TGTGCCGCCGCAGGGGGACTCTATGGCTACACCTTC	CAAAGGLYGYTF
TRBV18	TRBD1	TRBJ1-1	.	TGTGCCAGCTGGGGACAGGGGGCGATGACTGAAGCTTTCTTT	CASWGQGAMTEAFF
TRBV5-1	TRBD1	TRBJ1-6	.	TGCGCCAGCAGCTTCGACAGGGCGGTCGTGAGTTCACCCCTCCACTTT	CASSFDRAVVSSPLHF
TRBV30	.	TRBJ1-5	.	TGTGCCTGGAACAGGGATAATCAGCCCCAGCATTTT	CAWNRDNQPQHF
TRBV6-6	.	TRBJ1-3	.	TGTGCCAGCAGTTACACCACAGGGTCGGGAAACACCATATATTTT	CASSYTTGSGNTIYF
TRBV29-1	TRBD1	TRBJ1-3	.	TGCAGCGTTAAGACAGGGGGAAGAAACACCATATATTTT	CSVKTGGRNTIYF
TRBV18	TRBD2	TRBJ2-7	.	TGTGCCAGCTCACCAGTCCAGCGGGAGCTCTCCTACGAGCAGTACTTC	CASSPVQRELSYEQYF
TRBV6-1	TRBD1	TRBJ1-4	.	TGTGCCAGCAGTGAAGCACGGGCAGGGGGCTCGAGTGAAAAACTGTTTTTT	CASSEARAGGSSEKLFF
TRBV27	TRBD1	TRBJ1-2	few	TGTGCCAGCAGTTCAGGGGGGACAGTGACTGTTGGTATCTATGGCTACACCTTC	CASSSGGTVTVGIYGYTF
TRBV19	.	TRBJ1-1	.	TGTGCCACCGGATTACTACGTTCTTTCTTT	CATGLLRSFF
TRBV6-6	TRBD1	TRBJ1-4	.	TGTGCCAGCAGTCCAGCGACTACAGGGGGCCTGGCTAATGAAAAACTGTTTTTT	CASSPATTGGLANEKLFF
TRBV30	.	TRBJ2-1	.	TGTGCCTGGAACTCGGGGGGCTGGGAGCAGTTCTTC	CAWNSGGWEQFF
TRBV6-1	TRBD1	TRBJ1-2	.	TGTGCCAGCAGTGAAGTGTATGGACAGGGAATCGATGGCTACACCTTC	CASSEVYGQGIDGYTF
TRBV6-5	.	TRBJ1-2	.	TGTGCCAGCAGTCAACAACTACAACAAGGATCTGGCTACACCTTC	CASSQQLQQGSGYTF
TRBV27	.	TRBJ2-3	.	TGTGCCAGCAGTCCGAGCGACCTCGCTGATACGCAGTATTTT	CASSPSDLADTQYF
TRBV19	TRBD1	TRBJ2-7	.	TGTGCCAGTAGCCCCGGGACAGGTTATTACTACGAGCAGTACTTC	CASSPGTGYYYEQYF
TRBV5-1	.	TRBJ1-2	.	TGCGCCAGCAGCTTGGACACTGGCGGATATGGCTACACCTTC	CASSLDTGGYGYTF
TRBV6-4	.	TRBJ1-5	.	TGTGCCAGCCTTTACAGTGACCGAGCCAATCAGCCCCAGCATTTT	CASLYSDRANQPQHF
TRBV5-1	.	TRBJ2-6	.	TGCGCCAGCAGCTCCTTTACTGGGGCCAACGTCCTGACTTTC	CASSSFTGANVLTF
TRBV5-1	TRBD1	TRBJ1-4	.	TGCGCCAGCAGCCCGGGACAGGGGGCGTTCTCTAATGAAAAACTGTTTTTT	CASSPGQGAFSNEKLFF
TRBV19	.	TRBJ1-6	once	TGTGCCAGTAGTATCCTTACAGGGCCGGCACCCCTCCACTTT	CASSILTGPAPLHF
TRBV6-5	.	TRBJ1-1	.	TGTGCCAGCAGTATGACAGGTATGAACACTGAAGCTTTCTTT	CASSMTGMNTEAFF
TRBV19	.	TRBJ1-5	.	TGTGCCAGTAGTATCGGCGGGAATCAGCCCCAGCATTTT	CASSIGGNQPQHF
TRBV7-9	TRBD2	TRBJ2-4	.	TGTGCCAGCAGCTCGGGGGGAAAAAACATTCAGTACTTC	CASSSGGKNIQYF
TRBV9	.	TRBJ2-1	.	TGTGCCAGCAGCGTAGCTTGGGGAGACGCTGAGCAGTTCTTC	CASSVAWGDAEQFF
TRBV5-4	.	TRBJ1-6	.	TGTGCCAGCAGTCAGGGCTCCTATAATTCACCCCTCCACTTT	CASSQGSYNSPLHF
TRBV7-9	.	TRBJ1-2	.	TGTGCCAGCAGCTTAGCGGGCCGGCCTAATGGCTACACCTTC	CASSLAGRPNGYTF